This T cell receptor (beta chain) was retrieved from a study of identical twins. Many counts were recorded for this clonotype. CDR3 length: 16 amino acids. Germline trimming cut 7 bases from V and 3 bases from J; bases unmatched to any gene: 9. Unique molecular identifiers were present on the cDNA, and a universal primer site came from template switching. Via MiXCR, TCRdb re-called the 5' RACE reads, giving one row per CDR3 protein. Of a few hundred thousand distinct CDR3 sequences in the sample, about 10% are singletons; the top ten hold about 9%. Healthy Caucasians supplied all donations. This receptor was identified in a man aged 45-60 years in good health. The chain carries TRBV12-3 or TRBV12-4 and TRBJ2-3; the match to TRBD1 covers 11 bases. The source material was memory T cells sorted from blood. The DNA of the CDR3 is TGTGCCAGCACCTCGGGGGACAGGGGGGCGACAGATACGCAGTATTTT. It codes for CASTSGDRGATDTQYF.